This T cell receptor (beta chain) is from a study of patients and donors after allogeneic stem cell transplantation. MiXCR, run by TCRdb on the RT-PCR reads, gives a single entry per CDR3 protein. Found here are roughly 880,000 distinct CDR3 sequences, about a sixth of them singletons; the top ten hold roughly 6.4%. This clonotype has only a few counts. The sequencing sample was made of blood, either unsorted or a sorted T cell fraction (not recorded which). The sequence came from a human donor who was either an allogeneic HSCT recipient or a stem cell or donor lymphocyte infusion donor (not recorded which). It is not recorded whose cells these are; they may come from a transplant donor.

Written as DNA, the CDR3 is TGTGCCAGCAGCGTGGGGGGTTACTACAATGAGCAGTTCTTC. Amino acids: CASSVGGYYNEQFF. The rearrangement uses TRBV7-2 and TRBJ2-1, with a tentative D call TRBD2 (6 bases). Trimming left V 5 bases short and J 3 bases short, with 11 bases between. The length of the CDR3 is 14 residues. The germline CDR1 and CDR2 sequences are SGHTA and FQGNSA.